This T cell receptor (beta chain) was observed in a study of Graves' ophthalmopathy and Graves' hyperthyroidism. On the study more broadly: Researchers classed hyperthyroidism as stable given no ophthalmopathy within 18 months of follow-up.

This clonotype showed up just a few times. Its antigen is unidentified. Study-wide results and limits: Most thyroid clonotypes with frequency above 0.001 were detected in blood too. Stable hyperthyroidism and ophthalmopathy were told apart by a 13-signature model, which achieved about 88% sensitivity and around 80% specificity.

Hyperthyroidism patients were newly diagnosed, under 2 months' duration, aged 18 to 65. CDR1 MNHEY and CDR2 SMNVEV come from the germline V gene (reference sequence). The CDR3 runs 14 residues. Unmatched junction bases numbered 8, after V lost 3 bases and J lost 8 bases. Investigators amplified TCR beta CDR3 regions from RNA transcripts. The workflow started with a first-round RT-PCR run with HTBI primers and then moved on to a second-round multiplex PCR. TCRdb processed the multiplex PCR reads anew with MiXCR; each CDR3 protein has one entry. Here the sample spans over a million distinct CDR3 sequences, about two fifths being singletons.

This chain connects TRBV27 to TRBJ1-2, with TRBD1 identical over 8 bases. This receptor was identified in an adult man with Graves' hyperthyroidism. Sequences were obtained from peripheral blood or thyroid tissue (not recorded which). The CDR3 bases are TGTGCCAGCAGTTTCCGCCAGGGGGCGCGGGGCTACACCTTC. Translating gives CASSFRQGARGYTF.